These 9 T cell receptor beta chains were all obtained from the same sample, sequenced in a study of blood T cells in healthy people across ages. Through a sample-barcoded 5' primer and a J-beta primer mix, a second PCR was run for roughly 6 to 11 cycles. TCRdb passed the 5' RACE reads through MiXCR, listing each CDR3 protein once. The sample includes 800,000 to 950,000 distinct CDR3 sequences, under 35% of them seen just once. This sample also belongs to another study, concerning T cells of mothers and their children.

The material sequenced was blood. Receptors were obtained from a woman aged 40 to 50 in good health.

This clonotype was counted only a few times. The CDR3 DNA follows: TGTGCCAGCAGCTTGACGCTAGACTCCTACGAGCAGTACTTC. It yields the protein CASSLTLDSYEQYF. The chain is built from TRBV5-4 and TRBJ2-7, with unresolved D. Germline values: CDR1 SGHNT, CDR2 YYREEE (reference sequence). V was trimmed by 1 base and J by 0 bases, leaving 8 bases between them. The CDR3 has 14 residues.

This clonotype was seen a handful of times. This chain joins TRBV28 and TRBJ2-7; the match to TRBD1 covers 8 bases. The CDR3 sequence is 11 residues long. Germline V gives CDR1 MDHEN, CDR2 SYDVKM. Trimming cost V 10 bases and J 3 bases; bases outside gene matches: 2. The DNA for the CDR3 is TGTGCCATCACAGGGGGCTACGAGCAGTACTTC. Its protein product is CAITGGYEQYF.

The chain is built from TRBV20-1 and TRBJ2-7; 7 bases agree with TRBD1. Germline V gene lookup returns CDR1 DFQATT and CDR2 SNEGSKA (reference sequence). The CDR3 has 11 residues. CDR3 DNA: TGCAGCCCGGGACAGCCCTACGAGCAGTACTTC. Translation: CSPGQPYEQYF.

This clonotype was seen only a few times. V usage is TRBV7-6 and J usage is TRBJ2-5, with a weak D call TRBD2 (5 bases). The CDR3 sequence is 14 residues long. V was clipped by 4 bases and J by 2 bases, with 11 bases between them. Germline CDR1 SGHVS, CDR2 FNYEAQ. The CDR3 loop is CASSYGLIQETQYF. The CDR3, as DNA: TGTGCCAGCAGCTACGGACTGATACAAGAGACCCAGTACTTC.

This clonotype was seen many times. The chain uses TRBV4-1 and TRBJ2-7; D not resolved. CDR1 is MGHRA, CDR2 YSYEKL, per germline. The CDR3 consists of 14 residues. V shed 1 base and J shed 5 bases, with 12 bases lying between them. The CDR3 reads CASSQVGAIDEQYF. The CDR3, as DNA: TGCGCCAGCAGCCAAGTTGGAGCTATCGACGAGCAGTACTTC.

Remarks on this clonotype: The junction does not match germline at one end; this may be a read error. CDR3 DNA sequence: TGCGCCAGCAGCCAACGAACCGGATCTGGGGCCAACGTCCGGACTTTC. It yields the protein CASSQRTGSGANVRTF. V gene TRBV4-3 combines with J gene TRBJ2-6, with a tentative D call TRBD1 (5 bases). Germline V gene data show CDR1 as LGHNA and CDR2 as YSLEER. The CDR3 has 16 amino acids.

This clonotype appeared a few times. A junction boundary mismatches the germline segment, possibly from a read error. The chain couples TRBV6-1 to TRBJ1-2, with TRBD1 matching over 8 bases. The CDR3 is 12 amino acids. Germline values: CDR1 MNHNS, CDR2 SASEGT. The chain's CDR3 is CASWTGNCGYTF. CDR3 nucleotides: TGTGCCAGCTGGACAGGGAACTGTGGCTACACCTTC.

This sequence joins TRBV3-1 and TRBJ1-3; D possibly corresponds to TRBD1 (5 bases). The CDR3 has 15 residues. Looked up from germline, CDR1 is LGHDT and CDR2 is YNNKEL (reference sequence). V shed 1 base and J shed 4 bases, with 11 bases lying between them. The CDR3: CASSQVKGKGNTIYF. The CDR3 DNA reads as TGTGCCAGCAGCCAAGTGAAGGGGAAGGGAAACACCATATATTTT.

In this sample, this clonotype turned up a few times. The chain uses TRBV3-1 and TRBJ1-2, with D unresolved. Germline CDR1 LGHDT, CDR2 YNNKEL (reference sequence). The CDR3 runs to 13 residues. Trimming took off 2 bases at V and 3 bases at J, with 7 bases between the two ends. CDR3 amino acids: CASSQLTDYGYTF. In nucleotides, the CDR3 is TGTGCCAGCAGCCAATTGACCGACTATGGCTACACCTTC.